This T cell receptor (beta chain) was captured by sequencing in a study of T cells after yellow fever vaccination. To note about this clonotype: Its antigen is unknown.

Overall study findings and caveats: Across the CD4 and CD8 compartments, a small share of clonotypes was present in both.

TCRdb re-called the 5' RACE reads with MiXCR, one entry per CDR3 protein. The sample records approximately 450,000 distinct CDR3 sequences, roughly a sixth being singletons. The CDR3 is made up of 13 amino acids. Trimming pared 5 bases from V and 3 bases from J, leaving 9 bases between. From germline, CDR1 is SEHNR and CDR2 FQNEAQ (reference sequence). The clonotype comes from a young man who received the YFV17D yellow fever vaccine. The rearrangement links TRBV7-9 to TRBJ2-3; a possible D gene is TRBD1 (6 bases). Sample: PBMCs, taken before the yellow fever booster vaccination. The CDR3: CASSEDSTDTQYF. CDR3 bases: TGTGCCAGCAGCGAGGACAGTACAGATACGCAGTATTTT.